This passage covers 28 T cell receptor beta chains from one sample sequenced in a study of naive and memory T cell subsets. Two oligonucleotides, mixed equimolar, formed the beta constant-region primer covering TRBC1 and TRBC2. Ligated cDNA was amplified by four rounds of PCR with nested alpha and beta constant-region primers and SP2. TCRdb called the UMI-ligation and nested PCR reads again in MiXCR, with one record for every CDR3 protein. The sample includes around 29,000 distinct CDR3 sequences, about 18% seen only once; the top ten take less than 3.5%. Sequenced: effector memory CD4+ T cells from blood. Subset described: effector memory, CD45RA- CD27-. Source of these receptors: a human donor in good health.

Many counts were recorded for this clonotype. V and J are TRBV14 and TRBJ1-2; D is ambiguous. Trimming took off 0 bases at V and 2 bases at J, with 10 bases between the two ends. This CDR3 has 15 amino acids. Germline values: CDR1 SGHDN, CDR2 FVKESK. The CDR3 sequence is CASSQDSAQNYGYTF. CDR3 nucleotides: TGTGCCAGCAGCCAAGATTCGGCACAAAACTATGGCTACACCTTC.

The rearrangement joins TRBV30 to TRBJ2-2, with D unclear. The length of the CDR3 is 12 residues. The V gene lost 6 bases and the J gene lost 3 bases, with 8 bases spanning the gap. Germline V CDR1 and CDR2: GTSNPN, SVGIG (reference sequence). This chain's CDR3 is CACNWYTGELFF. The CDR3 region has the DNA TGTGCCTGTAACTGGTACACCGGGGAGCTGTTTTTT.

The chain carries TRBV6-1 and TRBJ2-1, with TRBD1 identical over 10 bases. CDR3 length: 16 residues. Losses at the gene ends were 4 bases for V and 9 bases for J; bases not matched to a gene: 12. The V gene's germline CDR1 is MNHNS and CDR2 SASEGT. Here the CDR3 DNA reads TGTGCCAGCAGTGTACCCGGACAGGGGGTATTAAGTGAGCAGTTCTTC. Amino acid sequence: CASSVPGQGVLSEQFF.

This clonotype was seen more than once but under ten times. The chain carries TRBV27 and TRBJ1-5; D uncertain. This CDR3 region has 14 residues. Deletions cut 0 bases from V and 3 bases from J, with 6 bases between. Germline V CDR1 and CDR2: MNHEY, SMNVEV (reference sequence). The CDR3 nucleotides are TGTGCCAGCAGTTTATCGGGTAACAATCAGCCCCAGCATTTT. Translating it yields CASSLSGNNQPQHF.

The chain carries TRBV12-3 or TRBV12-4 and TRBJ2-7; unclear D gene. This CDR3 comprises 13 residues. The V end lost 3 bases, the J end lost 3 bases, and 9 bases lay between the germline ends. CDR3 amino acids: CASSLSRFYEQYF. In DNA, the CDR3 is TGTGCCAGCAGTTTGTCTCGTTTCTACGAGCAGTACTTC.

This clonotype counts as medium-sized. The rearrangement links TRBV7-8 to TRBJ2-3; D call uncertain. The CDR3 spans 13 residues. Trimming removed 5 bases from V and 3 bases from J, with 9 bases in between. Germline CDR1 reads SGHVS; CDR2 reads FQNEAQ. CDR3 in amino acids: CASSARWTDTQYF. The CDR3 DNA follows: TGTGCCAGCAGCGCCAGGTGGACAGATACGCAGTATTTT.

This clonotype was detected ten times or more. The gene calls are TRBV24-1 and TRBJ2-5, with 8 bases fitting TRBD2. This CDR3 has 15 amino acids. Trimming removed 1 base from V and 6 bases from J; junction bases left unmatched: 6. CDR1 is KGHDR, CDR2 SFDVKD, per germline. CDR3: CATSDFGTRIQTQYF. The CDR3 DNA is TGTGCCACCAGTGATTTCGGGACTAGGATCCAGACCCAGTACTTC.

This clonotype was detected ten times or more. This chain uses TRBV20-1 with TRBJ2-7, with a tentative D call TRBD2 (5 bases). The CDR3 has 12 amino acids. Germline assignment: CDR1 DFQATT and CDR2 SNEGSKA (reference sequence). V dropped 6 bases and J dropped 4 bases, with 13 bases sitting between them. The CDR3 region is CSARLGVYEQYF. The CDR3 coding sequence is TGCAGTGCCCGATTGGGAGTTTACGAGCAGTACTTC.

To note about this clonotype: Given a much more abundant clone one base away, this may be a read error. This sequence joins TRBV20-1 and TRBJ2-2; TRBD2 matches 14 bases. This CDR3 contains 17 residues. Germline values: CDR1 DFQATT, CDR2 SNEGSKA (reference sequence). This chain's CDR3 is CSARKGTSGRNTGKLFF. CDR3 DNA: TGCAGTGCTAGAAAAGGGACTAGCGGGAGAAACACCGGGAAGCTGTTTTTT.

The sample holds a few counts of this clonotype. The rearrangement joins TRBV5-6 to TRBJ2-5; a weak D match, TRBD2 (5 bases). Trimming pared 0 bases from V and 2 bases from J, leaving 14 bases between. Germline values: CDR1 SGHDT, CDR2 YYEEEE. The CDR3 covers 16 residues. The DNA of the CDR3 is TGTGCCAGCAGCTTGGAATCCGGGATAGCACAAGAGACCCAGTACTTC. Its translation: CASSLESGIAQETQYF. Supplemented by reference TRBV5-6 and TRBJ2-5, the full variable domain reads DAGVTQSPTHLIKTRGQQVTLRCSPKSGHDTVSWYQQALGQGPQFIFQYYEEEERQRGNFPDRFSGHQFPNYSSELNVNALLLGDSALYLCASSLESGIAQETQYFGPGTRLLVL.

The genes are TRBV27 and TRBJ2-5, with 11 bases identical to TRBD2. The V segment lost 7 bases and the J segment 4 bases; nucleotides outside the gene matches: 5. The CDR3 spans 14 residues. Germline V CDR1 and CDR2: MNHEY, SMNVEV (reference sequence). The CDR3 region has the DNA TGTGCCAGCAAGGGACTAGCGGCAGCAGAGACCCAGTACTTC. Translating it yields CASKGLAAAETQYF.

This clonotype is medium-sized (0.01 to 0.1%) by share. The chain couples TRBV7-8 to TRBJ1-5; D possibly corresponds to TRBD1 (5 bases). Trimming left V 8 bases short and J 4 bases short, with 12 bases between. The CDR3 spans 13 residues. Germline V gene data show CDR1 as SGHVS and CDR2 as FQNEAQ. The CDR3 DNA sequence: TGTGCCAGCGGTGGAGGGGCGAATCAGCCCCAGCATTTT. It codes for CASGGGANQPQHF. The whole variable domain, remainder taken from reference TRBV7-8 and TRBJ1-5, is GAGVSQSPRYKVAKRGQDVALRCDPISGHVSLFWYQQALGQGPEFLTYFQNEAQLDKSGLPSDRFFAERPEGSVSTLKIQRTQQEDSAVYLCASGGGANQPQHFGDGTRLSIL.

This clonotype was recorded only once. This rearrangement joins TRBV27 to TRBJ2-1, with TRBD2 matching 10 bases. The CDR3 runs 16 residues. Germline V gives CDR1 MNHEY, CDR2 SMNVEV (reference sequence). J lost 4 bases, V lost 6 bases, and 9 bases had no gene match. The DNA for the CDR3 is TGTGCCAGCAGGTTCTCCCTAGCGGGAGCTTACAATGAGCAGTTCTTC. Translation: CASRFSLAGAYNEQFF.

The rearrangement joins TRBV28 to TRBJ2-7, with D tentatively TRBD2 (6 bases). V dropped 4 bases and J dropped 9 bases, with 19 bases sitting between them. The length of the CDR3 is 14 residues. From germline, CDR1 is MDHEN and CDR2 SYDVKM. CDR3 DNA sequence: TGTGCCAGCAGTTCTCACGGGACTGTCGATGTGCAGTACTTC. Residues: CASSSHGTVDVQYF.

This clonotype was counted between two and nine times. The V call is TRBV7-2, the J call TRBJ2-7, with TRBD2 identical over 13 bases. The germline V gene encodes CDR1 SGHTA and CDR2 FQGNSA. There are 15 residues in the CDR3. V shed 5 bases and J 4 bases; nucleotides not matched to a gene: 5. In DNA form, the CDR3 reads TGTGCCAGCAGCCGGACTAGCGGGAGTTGGTACGAGCAGTACTTC. Its translation: CASSRTSGSWYEQYF. The full variable domain, with the rest looked up from reference TRBV7-2 and TRBJ2-7, is GAGVSQSPSNKVTEKGKDVELRCDPISGHTALYWYRQSLGQGLEFLIYFQGNSAPDKSGLPSDRFSAERTGGSVSTLTIQRTQQEDSAVYLCASSRTSGSWYEQYFGPGTRLTVT.

Ten or more counts support this clonotype. The junction and the germline gene differ at one end; a read error may be behind it. V and J are TRBV20-1 and TRBJ2-1, with TRBD2 matching 11 bases. Germline values: CDR1 DFQATT, CDR2 SNEGSKA (reference sequence). This CDR3 region has 13 residues. CDR3 sequence: CSARGTSGNEQFF. DNA for the CDR3: TGCAGTGCAAGAGGGACTAGCGGCAATGAGCAGTTCTTC.

This clonotype turned up a few times. The chain carries TRBV30 and TRBJ2-5; no clear D gene. Germline-derived CDR1 and CDR2 are GTSNPN and SVGIG (reference sequence). Trimming stripped 3 bases from V and 2 bases from J, with 10 bases between. CDR3 length: 13 amino acids. CDR3 protein: CAWRAIGQETQYF. DNA of the CDR3: TGTGCCTGGAGGGCCATAGGACAAGAGACCCAGTACTTC.

This clonotype was seen a few times. The CDR3: CASSYLQGLSGANVLTF. CDR3 coding DNA: TGTGCCAGCAGTTATTTACAGGGTTTAAGTGGGGCCAACGTCCTGACTTTC. The rearrangement uses TRBV6-6 and TRBJ2-6; D might be TRBD1 (6 bases). CDR1 and CDR2 from the germline V gene are MNHNY and SVGAGI (reference sequence). This CDR3 contains 17 residues. Trimming pared 3 bases from V and 3 bases from J, leaving 15 bases between.

The J gene is TRBJ1-5, the V gene TRBV6-2 or TRBV6-3; D is unclear. V shed 7 bases and J shed 4 bases, with 8 bases lying between them. Germline-derived CDR1 and CDR2 are MNHEY and SVGEGT. The CDR3 loop spans 12 amino acids. Here the CDR3 DNA reads TGTGCCAGCACTGAAGGAAATCAGCCCCAGCATTTT. Amino acid sequence: CASTEGNQPQHF.

The table lists this clonotype with a few counts. This rearrangement joins TRBV7-8 to TRBJ1-2; unclear D gene. V was cut by 4 bases and J by 0 bases, with 12 bases left in between. This CDR3 spans 15 amino acids. Germline V gene lookup returns CDR1 SGHVS and CDR2 FQNEAQ. CDR3 region: CASSSQLGANYGYTF. CDR3 sequence (DNA): TGTGCCAGCAGCTCCCAGCTGGGAGCTAACTATGGCTACACCTTC.

This clonotype has more than one count but fewer than ten. The chain is built from TRBV28 and TRBJ1-5; D uncertain. Looked up from germline, CDR1 is MDHEN and CDR2 is SYDVKM. This CDR3 has 13 amino acids. V dropped 4 bases and J dropped 8 bases, with 12 bases sitting between them. CDR3 amino acids: CASSSPTPEPQHF. CDR3 coding DNA: TGTGCCAGCAGTTCCCCAACTCCGGAGCCCCAGCATTTT.

This clonotype was recorded many times. This CDR3 reads CASTAGGRALNEQFF. The CDR3 nucleotides read TGTGCCAGCACCGCGGGCGGGAGGGCCCTCAATGAGCAGTTCTTC. J is TRBJ2-1 and V is TRBV7-8; 9 bases match TRBD2. J was trimmed by 6 bases and V by 7 bases; bases with no gene match: 10. Germline V lookup: CDR1 SGHVS, CDR2 FQNEAQ. The CDR3 has 15 residues.

This clonotype was detected a few times. The gene calls are TRBV24-1 and TRBJ2-1; a weak D match, TRBD1 (6 bases). The V gene lost 4 bases and the J gene lost 0 bases, with 18 bases spanning the gap. The CDR3 is 18 residues long. The germline gives CDR1 KGHDR, CDR2 SFDVKD. The CDR3 protein is CATSDAFTGRSSYNEQFF. CDR3 nucleotide sequence: TGTGCCACCAGTGACGCTTTTACAGGGAGAAGCTCCTACAATGAGCAGTTCTTC.

This clonotype has just a few counts. V gene TRBV6-1 combines with J gene TRBJ1-1; no clear D gene. V lost 4 bases and J 4 bases, leaving 13 bases between the germline ends. Germline CDR1 and CDR2: MNHNS and SASEGT. The CDR3 contains 14 residues. The CDR3 loop is CASSVPGGSTEAFF. The CDR3 nucleotides are TGTGCCAGCAGTGTCCCGGGAGGGAGCACTGAAGCTTTCTTT.

This clonotype turned up a few times. V usage is TRBV28 and J usage is TRBJ2-7; D may be TRBD1 (6 bases). V was cut by 5 bases and J by 3 bases, with 20 bases left in between. The germline CDR1 and CDR2 sequences are MDHEN and SYDVKM. This CDR3 is 16 amino acids long. CDR3 coding DNA: TGTGCCAGCAGTCCCCCTCGGGGACAATTAATCTACGAGCAGTACTTC. Translation gives CASSPPRGQLIYEQYF.

This clonotype was seen ten or more times. The chain combines TRBV28 with TRBJ2-7; possibly TRBD2 for D (7 bases). The germline gives CDR1 MDHEN, CDR2 SYDVKM. Between the trimmed V and J ends, which lost 5 bases and 0 bases, there was a span of 17 bases. This CDR3 spans 16 amino acids. The DNA for the CDR3 is TGTGCCAGCAGTCTCCTTGGGGGGGCGGGCTCCTACGAGCAGTACTTC. Protein product: CASSLLGGAGSYEQYF.

At least ten counts were recorded for this clonotype. V is TRBV3-1 and J is TRBJ2-1, with TRBD2 as a possible D gene (5 bases). CDR1 and CDR2 (germline): LGHDT, YNNKEL (reference sequence). V dropped 0 bases and J dropped 6 bases, with 9 bases sitting between them. CDR3 length equals 14 residues. CDR3 sequence: CASSQDLLVNEQFF. CDR3 sequence (DNA): TGTGCCAGCAGCCAAGATTTACTAGTCAATGAGCAGTTCTTC.

Only a few counts were recorded for this clonotype. The chain employs TRBV28 and TRBJ2-1; maybe TRBD1 (6 bases). V was shortened by 0 bases and J by 5 bases, with 11 bases between the two germline ends. CDR1 is MDHEN, CDR2 SYDVKM, per germline. The CDR3 spans 15 residues. CDR3 region: CASSLWAGAHNEQFF. CDR3 in DNA: TGTGCCAGCAGTTTATGGGCAGGGGCCCACAATGAGCAGTTCTTC.